One T cell receptor (beta chain) is described in this entry. The antigen is not known. This sample was taken from a study of cytotoxic CD8 clonotypes in ibrutinib-treated CLL. Study-wide background: Following a median about eleven months of treatment, with a range of 6 to 36, response samples were taken. Per sample, productive templates averaged almost 260,000 and productive rearrangements averaged 94,082. The study's findings and limits: Clonality, elevated at ibrutinib response, dropped back toward baseline at progression. Clonotypes that were public were uncommon, and they contracted or stayed stable on treatment.

Assay: immunoSEQ multiplex PCR; the TCRdb copy retains only in-frame clones and omits some. The table has more than 7,500 clones, around 80% seen once. V trimming: 6 bases; J trimming: 8 bases; junction bases outside the gene matches: 5. Germline CDR1 reads MDHEN; CDR2 reads SYDVKM. The CDR3 has 13 residues. The chain links TRBV28 to TRBJ2-2, with 8 bases lining up with TRBD1. This specimen was PBMCs, taken before ibrutinib treatment. The source is a human donor with chronic lymphocytic leukemia. Here the CDR3 DNA reads TGTGCCAGCAGGGACAGGGTATCAGGGGAGCTGTTTTTT. Translating gives CASRDRVSGELFF.